Listed here are 18 T cell receptor beta chains from one sample, sequenced in a study of T cell clones after liver transplantation. This table comes from immunoSEQ multiplex PCR, and its TCRdb copy is limited to in-frame clones, with some not included. Of roughly 100,000 clones listed, roughly four fifths are singletons. The sequenced sample was CD4+ T cells from blood, obtained around 49 months after liver transplant. The receptor set was obtained from a human patient who received a liver transplant. Some T cells may trace back to the graft donor.

V gene TRBV6-5 combines with J gene TRBJ1-1, with a possible D match to TRBD1 (6 bases). Trimming shortened V by 2 bases and J by 5 bases, and 18 bases separated the two germline ends. Looked up from germline, CDR1 is MNHEY and CDR2 is SVGAGI. The CDR3 is made up of 16 amino acids. The CDR3 region has the DNA TGTGCCAGCAGTTACCCACTACTGGGGGCGGGGACTGAAGCTTTCTTT. This sequence encodes CASSYPLLGAGTEAFF.

V gene TRBV6-1 combines with J gene TRBJ1-5; 7 bases align to TRBD1. Germline-derived CDR1 and CDR2 are MNHNS and SASEGT. The trim removed 3 bases at V and 3 bases at J, leaving 11 bases unmatched. The CDR3 totals 17 residues. CDR3 DNA: TGTGCCAGCAGTGAGGGGAGGACAGGTTGGAACAATCAGCCCCAGCATTTT. It translates to CASSEGRTGWNNQPQHF.

The chain joins TRBV18 to TRBJ2-7; 11 bases match TRBD1. The V gene end was trimmed by 1 base and the J gene end by 7 bases; junction bases not matched to a gene: 6. CDR1 is KGHSH, CDR2 LQKENI, per germline. The CDR3 totals 15 residues. In DNA, the CDR3 is TGTGCCAGCTCACCACGTGGACAGGGGGCTTGGGAGCAGTACTTC. As protein: CASSPRGQGAWEQYF.

The V gene is TRBV6-6, the J gene TRBJ1-2, with TRBD1 identical over 9 bases. The V segment lost 8 bases and the J segment 4 bases; nucleotides outside the gene matches: 5. CDR3 length equals 13 residues. Germline V gene sequence: CDR1 MNHNY, CDR2 SVGAGI (reference sequence). In nucleotides, the CDR3 is TGTGCCAGCTCCCAGACAGGGGGCTATGGCTACACCTTC. Its translation: CASSQTGGYGYTF.

The chain is built from TRBV5-1 and TRBJ1-4; 8 nucleotides line up with TRBD1. Germline CDR1 SGHRS, CDR2 YFSETQ. The CDR3 is 17 residues long. V lost 0 bases to trimming and J lost 7 bases; unmatched junction nucleotides: 11. CDR3 in amino acids: CASSLAVTGVLGEKLFF. DNA of the CDR3: TGCGCCAGCAGCTTGGCCGTGACAGGGGTGTTGGGTGAAAAACTGTTTTTT. Supplemented by reference TRBV5-1 and TRBJ1-4, the full variable domain reads KAGVTQTPRYLIKTRGQQVTLSCSPISGHRSVSWYQQTPGQGLQFLFEYFSETQRNKGNFPGRFSGRQFSNSRSEMNVSTLELGDSALYLCASSLAVTGVLGEKLFFGSGTQLSVL.

This clone was detected once. The gene calls are TRBV2 and TRBJ1-4, with no clear D. Germline lookup yields CDR1 SNHLY and CDR2 FYNNEI. The CDR3 extends over 14 amino acids. V was cut by 8 bases and J by 1 base, with 11 bases left in between. The CDR3, as DNA: TGTGCCAGCGCGGTATCGGTAACTAATGAAAAACTGTTTTTT. It specifies CASAVSVTNEKLFF.

This chain joins TRBV27 and TRBJ2-7; tentatively, D is TRBD1 (6 bases). V gave up 6 bases and J gave up 5 bases, with 11 bases separating them. Germline V gives CDR1 MNHEY, CDR2 SMNVEV (reference sequence). The length of the CDR3 is 12 residues. In DNA, the CDR3 is TGTGCCAGCAGGCGAAACAGGGACGAGCAGTACTTC. Encoded protein: CASRRNRDEQYF.

The rearrangement links TRBV30 to TRBJ1-1, with D maybe TRBD1 (5 bases). The CDR3 runs 13 residues. V was cut by 3 bases and J by 1 base, with 9 bases left in between. CDR1 and CDR2 from the germline V gene are GTSNPN and SVGIG (reference sequence). The CDR3 is CAWSAGTNTEAFF. CDR3 sequence (DNA): TGTGCCTGGAGCGCTGGGACGAACACTGAAGCTTTCTTT. Full variable domain (missing parts from reference TRBV30 and TRBJ1-1): SQTIHQWPATLVQPVGSPLSLECTVEGTSNPNLYWYRQAAGRGLQLLFYSVGIGQISSEVPQNLSASRPQDRQFILSSKKLLLSDSGFYLCAWSAGTNTEAFFGQGTRLTVV.

V is TRBV27 and J is TRBJ2-4; 8 nucleotides agree with TRBD1. Germline loops: CDR1 MNHEY, CDR2 SMNVEV (reference sequence). V was pared by 5 bases and J by 4 bases, with 1 base of the junction left unmatched. The CDR3 is made up of 13 amino acids. The DNA of the CDR3 is TGTGCCAGCAGTAGACAGGGGAAAAACATTCAGTACTTC. This sequence encodes CASSRQGKNIQYF.

The chain employs TRBV7-6 and TRBJ2-7, with D uncertain. V dropped 5 bases and J dropped 0 bases, with 8 bases sitting between them. CDR1 and CDR2 from the germline V gene are SGHVS and FNYEAQ. This CDR3 spans 13 amino acids. DNA for the CDR3: TGTGCCAGCAGCACCCTCGTCTCCTACGAGCAGTACTTC. Translated, it gives CASSTLVSYEQYF.

The chain carries TRBV7-6 and TRBJ1-1, with TRBD1 identical over 9 bases. Germline V lookup: CDR1 SGHVS, CDR2 FNYEAQ. V gave up 1 base and J gave up 3 bases; unmatched junction bases: 6. The length of the CDR3 is 16 residues. CDR3 sequence reads: CASSLGQGGSDTEAFF. Written as DNA, the CDR3 is TGTGCCAGCAGCTTAGGACAGGGGGGCTCGGACACTGAAGCTTTCTTT.

The V and J genes are TRBV25-1 and TRBJ2-7; 7 bases map to TRBD2. Germline V gene sequence: CDR1 MGHDK, CDR2 SYGVNS. There are 14 residues in the CDR3. V dropped 1 base and J dropped 1; count of bases not matched to a gene: 1. CDR3 DNA sequence: TGTGCCAGCAGTGAATGGGGGGGGTCCTACGAGCAGTACTTC. It encodes CASSEWGGSYEQYF.

V is TRBV11-2 and J is TRBJ2-1; 13 nucleotides line up with TRBD2. This CDR3 is 16 amino acids long. With V trimmed by 3 bases and J by 3 bases, 2 bases remained unmatched. Germline loops: CDR1 SGHAT, CDR2 FQNNGV. The CDR3 DNA follows: TGTGCCAGCAGCTTGACTAGCGGGGGGATCTACAATGAGCAGTTCTTC. It is translated as CASSLTSGGIYNEQFF. Full variable domain (missing parts from reference TRBV11-2 and TRBJ2-1): EAGVAQSPRYKIIEKRQSVAFWCNPISGHATLYWYQQILGQGPKLLIQFQNNGVVDDSQLPKDRFSAERLKGVDSTLKIQPAKLEDSAVYLCASSLTSGGIYNEQFFGPGTRLTVL.

CDR3 region: CASTSGGYEQYF. Here the CDR3 DNA reads TGTGCCAGTACTAGCGGGGGCTACGAGCAGTACTTC. The chain recombines TRBV19 with TRBJ2-7, with 10 bases identical to TRBD2. Germline CDR1 and CDR2: LNHDA and SQIVND (reference sequence). The CDR3 loop spans 12 amino acids. The V gene end was trimmed by 7 bases and the J gene end by 3 bases; junction bases not matched to a gene: 0.

This clone was observed a single time. V gene TRBV29-1 combines with J gene TRBJ2-7; D remains unclear. The CDR3 loop spans 14 amino acids. CDR1 and CDR2 (germline): SQVTM, ANQGSEA. V lost 3 bases and J 5 bases, leaving 17 bases between the germline ends. DNA for the CDR3: TGCAGCGTTGAGCGAGGATCCACTCGGGACGAGCAGTACTTC. Protein product: CSVERGSTRDEQYF.

The chain links TRBV5-1 to TRBJ2-5, with a weak D call TRBD1 (6 bases). Germline V CDR1 and CDR2: SGHRS, YFSETQ. CDR3 size: 14 residues. Trimming cost V 5 bases and J 3 bases, with 14 bases left between them. The DNA for the CDR3 is TGCGCCAGCAGGCAAGGGACAACCGAAGAGACCCAGTACTTC. Its translation is CASRQGTTEETQYF.

This chain links TRBV4-3 with TRBJ1-1; D is unresolved. The V gene's germline CDR1 is LGHNA and CDR2 YSLEER. This CDR3 region has 13 residues. V gave up 5 bases and J gave up 4 bases, with 11 bases separating them. Here the CDR3 reads CASSSEVGTEAFF. The CDR3 DNA sequence: TGCGCCAGCAGCTCAGAGGTTGGCACTGAAGCTTTCTTT.

The rearrangement uses TRBV5-6 and TRBJ1-2; possible D gene TRBD1, 5 bases. CDR3 length: 15 amino acids. V dropped 4 bases and J dropped 2 bases, with 15 bases sitting between them. Germline values: CDR1 SGHDT, CDR2 YYEEEE. The CDR3 DNA is TGTGCCAGCAGCCCGTCGGGGCAATGGAACTATGGCTACACCTTC. It yields the protein CASSPSGQWNYGYTF. Full variable domain (rest looked up from reference TRBV5-6 and TRBJ1-2): DAGVTQSPTHLIKTRGQQVTLRCSPKSGHDTVSWYQQALGQGPQFIFQYYEEEERQRGNFPDRFSGHQFPNYSSELNVNALLLGDSALYLCASSPSGQWNYGYTFGSGTRLTVV.